Below, 30 T cell receptor beta chains from the same sample are listed, as sequenced in a study of identical twins. TCRdb processed the 5' RACE reads anew with MiXCR; each CDR3 protein has one entry. The sample yields hundreds of thousands of distinct CDR3 sequences, 12% seen once. These sequences were also reported in another study, on yellow fever vaccine responses in identical twins.

The sequenced sample consisted of PBMCs. Every receptor here comes from a woman under 30 in good health.

The sample holds a few counts of this clonotype. This chain connects TRBV27 to TRBJ1-6; weak D call: TRBD1 (5 bases). The CDR3 covers 13 residues. The V end lost 10 bases, the J end lost 10 bases, and 17 bases lay between the germline ends. CDR1 and CDR2 (germline): MNHEY, SMNVEV (reference sequence). CDR3 in DNA: TGTGCCACCCGGAGGGGATTAGAATCACCCCTCCACTTT. Translating it yields CATRRGLESPLHF.

The sample holds a few counts of this clonotype. The chain couples TRBV5-1 to TRBJ2-7, with D hard to call. V lost 4 bases, J lost 3 bases, and 11 bases lay in between. CDR1 and CDR2 (germline): SGHRS, YFSETQ. This CDR3 region has 13 residues. Written as DNA, the CDR3 is TGCGCCAGCAGCCCTACAGAACTCTACGAGCAGTACTTC. Translated: CASSPTELYEQYF.

This clonotype showed up many times. The chain joins TRBV7-6 to TRBJ1-3; no clear D gene. The germline CDR1 and CDR2 sequences are SGHVS and FNYEAQ. The CDR3 is 14 amino acids. The ends were cut back, 0 bases at V and 3 bases at J, with 6 bases in the middle. Here the CDR3 reads CASSLALGGNTIYF. In DNA form, the CDR3 reads TGTGCCAGCAGCTTAGCGCTTGGTGGAAACACCATATATTTT.

The table lists this clonotype with a few counts. The gene calls are TRBV7-2 and TRBJ2-2; 7 nucleotides align to TRBD1. The CDR3 is 15 residues long. V was pared by 1 base and J by 3 bases, with 2 bases of the junction left unmatched. The germline V gene encodes CDR1 SGHTA and CDR2 FQGNSA. The CDR3 nucleotides are TGTGCCAGCAGCTTAGGGGGACAGCACACCGGGGAGCTGTTTTTT. This gives the protein CASSLGGQHTGELFF.

The chain has TRBV12-3 or TRBV12-4 and TRBJ1-2; the D gene is possibly TRBD1 (5 bases). There are 15 residues in the CDR3. Trimming removed 3 bases at V and 7 bases at J, with 18 bases between. CDR3: CASSLGLLGGSGYTF. The CDR3 DNA reads TGTGCCAGCAGTTTGGGGTTGTTGGGGGGATCTGGCTACACCTTC.

The chain joins TRBV5-1 to TRBJ2-7; TRBD2 matches at 8 bases. The CDR3 has 15 residues. In germline, CDR1 is SGHRS, CDR2 YFSETQ. Trimming cost V 4 bases and J 3 bases; bases outside gene matches: 9. CDR3 region: CASSNILAEDYEQYF. For the CDR3, the DNA is TGCGCCAGCAGCAATATACTAGCGGAGGACTACGAGCAGTACTTC.

The chain carries TRBV24-1 and TRBJ2-3, with 7 nucleotides matching TRBD1. The CDR3 spans 14 residues. V lost 7 bases, J lost 2 bases, and 5 bases stayed unmatched. The germline V gene has CDR1 KGHDR and CDR2 SFDVKD. CDR3 in amino acids: CATRSDRVTDTQYF. The CDR3 coding sequence is TGTGCCACCAGATCCGACAGGGTCACAGATACGCAGTATTTT.

This clonotype has more than one count but fewer than ten. The gene calls are TRBV15 and TRBJ2-1, with 8 positions matching TRBD1. The CDR3 has 15 residues. Germline assignment: CDR1 LNHNV and CDR2 YYDKDF (reference sequence). After removal of 5 bases from V and 2 bases from J, the junction contained 5 bases not matched to a gene. This CDR3 reads CATSRRQGTYNEQFF. Here the CDR3 DNA reads TGTGCCACCAGCCGGCGACAGGGGACCTACAATGAGCAGTTCTTC.

This clonotype was recorded at least ten times. The J gene is TRBJ2-5, the V gene TRBV12-3 or TRBV12-4; weak D call: TRBD1 (6 bases). The length of the CDR3 is 17 residues. Trimming left V 6 bases short and J 0 bases short, with 20 bases between. As DNA, the CDR3 is TGTGCCAGCAGCAGGGGTTGGGCGCAAGGTAACCAAGAGACCCAGTACTTC. Translated, it gives CASSRGWAQGNQETQYF.

This clonotype was counted between two and nine times. This chain links TRBV7-2 with TRBJ2-5; the D gene is possibly TRBD2 (6 bases). CDR1 is SGHTA and CDR2 is FQGNSA in the germline V gene. The CDR3 has 15 residues. Trimming pared 5 bases from V and 2 bases from J, leaving 15 bases between. As DNA, the CDR3 is TGTGCCAGCAGCGTCTCACTGGGGGGACAAGAGACCCAGTACTTC. Its protein product is CASSVSLGGQETQYF. The full variable domain, completed using reference TRBV7-2 and TRBJ2-5, is GAGVSQSPSNKVTEKGKDVELRCDPISGHTALYWYRQSLGQGLEFLIYFQGNSAPDKSGLPSDRFSAERTGGSVSTLTIQRTQQEDSAVYLCASSVSLGGQETQYFGPGTRLLVL.

The rearrangement joins TRBV9 to TRBJ2-1, with D maybe TRBD2 (7 bases). Per the germline V gene, CDR1 is SGDLS and CDR2 is YYNGEE. CDR3 length equals 15 residues. The V end lost 7 bases, the J end lost 4 bases, and 18 bases lay between the germline ends. CDR3 bases: TGTGCCAGCGCCGGTGGGGGGGCGGGTTACAATGAGCAGTTCTTC. It encodes CASAGGGAGYNEQFF.

V usage is TRBV29-1 and J usage is TRBJ2-5; D may be TRBD1 (6 bases). Germline V lookup: CDR1 SQVTM, CDR2 ANQGSEA. The CDR3 contains 15 residues. The germline V and J ends were trimmed by 6 bases and 2 bases, with 19 bases remaining between them. CDR3 protein: CSVEGDVFRQETQYF. CDR3 DNA: TGCAGCGTCGAGGGGGACGTATTTCGGCAAGAGACCCAGTACTTC. Drawing the rest from reference TRBV29-1 and TRBJ2-5, the complete variable domain is SAVISQKPSRDICQRGTSLTIQCQVDSQVTMMFWYRQQPGQSLTLIATANQGSEATYESGFVIDKFPISRPNLTFSTLTVSNMSPEDSSIYLCSVEGDVFRQETQYFGPGTRLLVL.

The rearrangement uses TRBV28 and TRBJ1-5; tentatively, D is TRBD1 (5 bases). The length of the CDR3 is 14 residues. Trimming cost V 5 bases and J 8 bases, with 16 bases left between them. Germline CDR1 and CDR2: MDHEN and SYDVKM. DNA of the CDR3: TGTGCCAGCAGTCCGAGGGGTAGGGCTGAGCCCCAGCATTTT. Amino acid sequence: CASSPRGRAEPQHF.

The chain has TRBV6-5 and TRBJ2-5; D is perhaps TRBD1 (5 bases). The germline V gene encodes CDR1 MNHEY and CDR2 SVGAGI. Trimming left V 1 base short and J 5 bases short, with 14 bases between. This CDR3 comprises 15 residues. For the CDR3, the DNA is TGTGCCAGCAGTTACTTCCAGGGTTCTGGGGAGACCCAGTACTTC. It translates to CASSYFQGSGETQYF.

This clonotype was seen more than once but under ten times. This rearrangement joins TRBV20-1 to TRBJ1-2; no firm D call. Germline loops: CDR1 DFQATT, CDR2 SNEGSKA (reference sequence). Trimming removed 6 bases at V and 6 bases at J, with 14 bases between. The CDR3 is made up of 12 amino acids. The CDR3 sequence is CSAPGREDGYTF. The CDR3 DNA reads as TGCAGTGCCCCGGGGAGGGAGGATGGCTACACCTTC.

A few counts support this clonotype. The CDR3 sequence is CASHSGTGHGYTF. The CDR3 DNA reads TGTGCCAGCCACTCGGGGACAGGGCATGGCTACACCTTC. This chain joins TRBV7-2 and TRBJ1-2; 9 bases are a match to TRBD1. V gave up 8 bases and J gave up 6 bases; unmatched junction bases: 7. This CDR3 has 13 amino acids. CDR1 SGHTA and CDR2 FQGNSA come from the germline V gene.

This clonotype was counted ten times or more. The chain couples TRBV6-2 or TRBV6-3 to TRBJ2-2, with 7 nucleotides matching TRBD2. CDR1 is MNHEY, CDR2 SVGEGT, per germline. J lost 7 bases, V lost 9 bases, and 11 bases had no gene match. The CDR3 has 14 residues. In nucleotides, the CDR3 is TGTGCCAGTACCACCGGGACTATAGTCGGGGAGCTGTTTTTT. It is translated as CASTTGTIVGELFF.

V gene TRBV6-1 combines with J gene TRBJ1-4; D ambiguous. The V end was cut by 5 bases, the J end by 11 bases, with 12 bases between. Germline CDR1 reads MNHNS; CDR2 reads SASEGT. This CDR3 has 12 amino acids. The CDR3 DNA reads as TGTGCCAGCAGTTCCGGGTTGACGAAACTGTTTTTT. This translates into CASSSGLTKLFF.

The V and J genes are TRBV7-9 and TRBJ2-7; 8 bases are shared with TRBD1. This CDR3 is built from 17 residues. The junction had 15 bases not matched to a gene; V was cut back by 2 bases and J by 6 bases. Germline CDR1 SEHNR, CDR2 FQNEAQ (reference sequence). This chain's CDR3 is CASSLIFGRGRSGEQYF. The CDR3 bases are TGTGCCAGCAGCTTAATTTTCGGCAGGGGGCGTTCGGGCGAGCAGTACTTC.

This rearrangement joins TRBV29-1 to TRBJ2-7; perhaps TRBD1 as D (6 bases). The length of the CDR3 is 13 residues. Germline lookup yields CDR1 SQVTM and CDR2 ANQGSEA. The germline V and J ends were trimmed by 7 bases and 6 bases, with 19 bases remaining between them. Written as DNA, the CDR3 is TGCAGCGCCCGGTGCAGGGGTATAGGCGAGCAGTACGTC. Its translation: CSARCRGIGEQYV.

This clonotype was seen more than once but under ten times. The V gene is TRBV4-1, the J gene TRBJ2-1; D uncertain. V lost 7 bases and J 0 bases, leaving 13 bases between the germline ends. Germline loops: CDR1 MGHRA, CDR2 YSYEKL. The CDR3 spans 15 residues. CDR3 coding DNA: TGCGCCAGCAAAGGTTCTCTGAGCTCCTACAATGAGCAGTTCTTC. It is translated as CASKGSLSSYNEQFF.

A few counts support this clonotype. V and J are TRBV12-3 or TRBV12-4 and TRBJ2-1; 8 nucleotides match TRBD2. V shed 5 bases and J 11 bases; nucleotides not matched to a gene: 8. This CDR3 is built from 13 residues. The CDR3: CASSTGLAPKQFF. In DNA, the CDR3 is TGTGCCAGCAGTACCGGACTAGCCCCTAAGCAGTTCTTC.

The chain is built from TRBV29-1 and TRBJ2-2; 10 nucleotides agree with TRBD1. Germline-derived CDR1 and CDR2 are SQVTM and ANQGSEA. The CDR3 is made up of 16 amino acids. V lost 2 bases, J lost 6 bases, and 9 bases stayed unmatched. CDR3 sequence reads: CSVEYPGQGSPGELFF. CDR3 bases: TGCAGCGTTGAATATCCGGGACAGGGGAGCCCCGGGGAGCTGTTTTTT.

Ten or more counts support this clonotype. This CDR3 is CASRDDTNEQFF. The CDR3 nucleotides read TGTGCCAGCAGAGATGACACCAATGAGCAGTTCTTC. V and J are TRBV12-3 or TRBV12-4 and TRBJ2-1; D not certain. The CDR3 has 12 amino acids. The germline V and J ends were trimmed by 6 bases and 6 bases, with 9 bases remaining between them.

This clonotype was counted many times. The chain has TRBV5-6 and TRBJ1-5; tentatively, D is TRBD1 (5 bases). Germline assignment: CDR1 SGHDT and CDR2 YYEEEE. This CDR3 is 15 amino acids long. The V end lost 1 base, the J end lost 6 bases, and 14 bases lay between the germline ends. Here the CDR3 DNA reads TGTGCCAGCAGCTTGCTTGGGCCAGGGCCTCAGCCCCAGCATTTT. Amino acid sequence: CASSLLGPGPQPQHF.

The rearrangement links TRBV4-1 to TRBJ2-3, with D perhaps assigned TRBD1 or TRBD2 (6 bases each). The CDR3 is 16 amino acids. Germline V gene data show CDR1 as MGHRA and CDR2 as YSYEKL. The V end was cut by 4 bases, the J end by 5 bases, with 19 bases between. CDR3 in amino acids: CASSPDGAGHGDTQYF. CDR3 DNA: TGCGCCAGCAGCCCAGATGGGGCGGGACATGGAGATACGCAGTATTTT.

The chain has TRBV3-1 and TRBJ1-1; D is undetermined. The germline V and J ends were trimmed by 7 bases and 3 bases, with 12 bases remaining between them. The CDR3 extends over 13 amino acids. The germline V gene encodes CDR1 LGHDT and CDR2 YNNKEL (reference sequence). In nucleotides, the CDR3 is TGTGCCAGCAAGGGCCTGTGGGACACTGAAGCTTTCTTT. Protein sequence: CASKGLWDTEAFF.

CDR3: CAISEPRTSGSYEQYF. The DNA of the CDR3 is TGTGCCATCAGTGAGCCACGGACTAGCGGGAGTTACGAGCAGTACTTC. This rearrangement joins TRBV10-3 to TRBJ2-7; 13 bases agree with TRBD2. The CDR3 is 16 amino acids. With 2 bases clipped from V and 4 bases from J, the junction kept 5 bases outside the gene matches. Looked up from germline, CDR1 is ENHRY and CDR2 is SYGVKD.

The chain uses TRBV27 and TRBJ2-2; TRBD2 matches at 8 bases. CDR1 is MNHEY and CDR2 is SMNVEV in the germline V gene (reference sequence). The V gene end was trimmed by 7 bases and the J gene end by 6 bases; junction bases not matched to a gene: 10. This CDR3 is 15 amino acids long. The CDR3 spells CASKGSGTRAGELFF. As DNA, the CDR3 is TGTGCCAGCAAGGGTAGCGGGACCCGCGCCGGGGAGCTGTTTTTT.

The chain is built from TRBV10-3 and TRBJ1-6; the D gene is possibly TRBD1 (5 bases). Germline V gene sequence: CDR1 ENHRY, CDR2 SYGVKD. There are 13 residues in the CDR3. Trimming took 4 bases from V and 6 from J, leaving 7 bases between them. The CDR3 is CAISGGPNSPLHF. The CDR3 region has the DNA TGTGCCATCAGTGGGGGCCCTAATTCACCCCTCCACTTT.